Below are 9 T cell receptor beta chains sequenced from a single sample in a study of vaccination and CD4 T cells after COVID-19. These TCRs are of unknown antigen specificity. Treatment here: approximately nine-day PBMC culture with coronavirus spike peptide pools or control peptides (ViraFEST assay). Scientists ran DNA taken from cultured CD4+ T cells through the Oncomine TCR Beta short-read assay for sequencing. TCRdb recomputed calls from the PCR reads with MiXCR, one row per CDR3 protein. The repertoire holds 7,000 to 8,000 distinct CDR3 sequences, with roughly 55% as singletons. Sequencing was done on a sample of CD4+ T cells from blood, cultured in vitro. The receptors were sampled from a human donor who had recovered from COVID-19.

The CDR3, as DNA: TGTGCCAGCAGGGGGACTCTAGGCGCCTACGAGCAGTACTTC. It encodes CASRGTLGAYEQYF. The gene calls are TRBV27 and TRBJ2-7, with D perhaps matching TRBD2 (6 bases). Trimming left V 6 bases short and J 2 bases short, with 14 bases between. Germline V gives CDR1 MNHEY, CDR2 SMNVEV (reference sequence). This CDR3 has 14 amino acids.

The rearrangement uses TRBV7-2 and TRBJ1-1; D remains unclear. Trimming shortened V by 4 bases and J by 0 bases, and 6 bases separated the two germline ends. The CDR3 runs to 13 residues. Germline CDR1 reads SGHTA; CDR2 reads FQGNSA. The CDR3 DNA sequence: TGTGCCAGCAGCTCTCATATGAACACTGAAGCTTTCTTT. Translating gives CASSSHMNTEAFF.

The gene calls are TRBV12-3 or TRBV12-4 and TRBJ2-7; D remains unclear. The CDR3 covers 13 residues. Trimming took off 6 bases at V and 4 bases at J, with 13 bases between the two ends. The CDR3: CASRSVRRYEQYF. The CDR3 coding sequence is TGTGCCAGCAGGTCGGTCAGGCGGTACGAGCAGTACTTC.

The V call is TRBV6-1, the J call TRBJ1-5; D uncertain. Germline lookup yields CDR1 MNHNS and CDR2 SASEGT. This CDR3 is built from 13 residues. V was pared by 6 bases and J by 2 bases, with 8 bases between. The CDR3 bases are TGTGCCAGCAGCCAAGGAGGCAATCAGCCCCAGCATTTT. Encoded protein: CASSQGGNQPQHF.

This clonotype was recorded only once. CDR3 DNA sequence: TGCGCCAGCAGCCAAGATTCCGGGACAGGGGGTAGCACCATATATTTT. It encodes CASSQDSGTGGSTIYF. The gene calls are TRBV4-3 and TRBJ1-3, with 11 bases that match TRBD1. J gave up 9 bases and V 0 bases, and 7 bases lay outside the gene matches. This CDR3 has 16 residues. Germline V gives CDR1 LGHNA, CDR2 YSLEER.

The chain carries TRBV4-1 and TRBJ2-2; 9 nucleotides agree with TRBD2. This CDR3 comprises 16 residues. Trimming took 1 base from V and 1 from J; bases not matched to a gene: 1. Germline CDR1 and CDR2: MGHRA and YSYEKL. As DNA, the CDR3 is TGCGCCAGCAGCCAAGGACTAGCGGAGAACACCGGGGAGCTGTTTTTT. It is translated as CASSQGLAENTGELFF.

The chain has TRBV19 and TRBJ2-2, with 9 bases aligning to TRBD2. Trimming at V came to 3 bases and at J to 5 bases, leaving 4 bases not matched to a gene. The CDR3 totals 15 residues. The germline V gene has CDR1 LNHDA and CDR2 SQIVND (reference sequence). The CDR3: CASSIGSGGTGELFF. Here the CDR3 DNA reads TGTGCCAGTAGTATCGGGAGCGGGGGGACCGGGGAGCTGTTTTTT.

The chain employs TRBV25-1 and TRBJ1-1; no clear D. V was trimmed by 0 bases and J by 1 base, leaving 18 bases between them. Germline V lookup: CDR1 MGHDK, CDR2 SYGVNS. The CDR3 loop spans 18 amino acids. CDR3 sequence: CASSEYRGIPMKNTEAFF. CDR3 bases: TGTGCCAGCAGTGAATACCGGGGAATCCCCATGAAGAACACTGAAGCTTTCTTT. The whole variable domain, filled in from reference TRBV25-1 and TRBJ1-1, reads EADIYQTPRYLVIGTGKKITLECSQTMGHDKMYWYQQDPGMELHLIHYSYGVNSTEKGDLSSESTVSRIRTEHFPLTLESARPSHTSQYLCASSEYRGIPMKNTEAFFGQGTRLTVV.

The chain links TRBV7-6 to TRBJ2-2, with 7 nucleotides matching TRBD1. The CDR3 runs to 16 residues. With 5 bases clipped from V and 2 bases from J, the junction kept 8 bases outside the gene matches. Germline V gene sequence: CDR1 SGHVS, CDR2 FNYEAQ. The CDR3 nucleotides are TGTGCCAGCAGCCCTCAACAGGGGAGAAACACCGGGGAGCTGTTTTTT. This gives the protein CASSPQQGRNTGELFF.